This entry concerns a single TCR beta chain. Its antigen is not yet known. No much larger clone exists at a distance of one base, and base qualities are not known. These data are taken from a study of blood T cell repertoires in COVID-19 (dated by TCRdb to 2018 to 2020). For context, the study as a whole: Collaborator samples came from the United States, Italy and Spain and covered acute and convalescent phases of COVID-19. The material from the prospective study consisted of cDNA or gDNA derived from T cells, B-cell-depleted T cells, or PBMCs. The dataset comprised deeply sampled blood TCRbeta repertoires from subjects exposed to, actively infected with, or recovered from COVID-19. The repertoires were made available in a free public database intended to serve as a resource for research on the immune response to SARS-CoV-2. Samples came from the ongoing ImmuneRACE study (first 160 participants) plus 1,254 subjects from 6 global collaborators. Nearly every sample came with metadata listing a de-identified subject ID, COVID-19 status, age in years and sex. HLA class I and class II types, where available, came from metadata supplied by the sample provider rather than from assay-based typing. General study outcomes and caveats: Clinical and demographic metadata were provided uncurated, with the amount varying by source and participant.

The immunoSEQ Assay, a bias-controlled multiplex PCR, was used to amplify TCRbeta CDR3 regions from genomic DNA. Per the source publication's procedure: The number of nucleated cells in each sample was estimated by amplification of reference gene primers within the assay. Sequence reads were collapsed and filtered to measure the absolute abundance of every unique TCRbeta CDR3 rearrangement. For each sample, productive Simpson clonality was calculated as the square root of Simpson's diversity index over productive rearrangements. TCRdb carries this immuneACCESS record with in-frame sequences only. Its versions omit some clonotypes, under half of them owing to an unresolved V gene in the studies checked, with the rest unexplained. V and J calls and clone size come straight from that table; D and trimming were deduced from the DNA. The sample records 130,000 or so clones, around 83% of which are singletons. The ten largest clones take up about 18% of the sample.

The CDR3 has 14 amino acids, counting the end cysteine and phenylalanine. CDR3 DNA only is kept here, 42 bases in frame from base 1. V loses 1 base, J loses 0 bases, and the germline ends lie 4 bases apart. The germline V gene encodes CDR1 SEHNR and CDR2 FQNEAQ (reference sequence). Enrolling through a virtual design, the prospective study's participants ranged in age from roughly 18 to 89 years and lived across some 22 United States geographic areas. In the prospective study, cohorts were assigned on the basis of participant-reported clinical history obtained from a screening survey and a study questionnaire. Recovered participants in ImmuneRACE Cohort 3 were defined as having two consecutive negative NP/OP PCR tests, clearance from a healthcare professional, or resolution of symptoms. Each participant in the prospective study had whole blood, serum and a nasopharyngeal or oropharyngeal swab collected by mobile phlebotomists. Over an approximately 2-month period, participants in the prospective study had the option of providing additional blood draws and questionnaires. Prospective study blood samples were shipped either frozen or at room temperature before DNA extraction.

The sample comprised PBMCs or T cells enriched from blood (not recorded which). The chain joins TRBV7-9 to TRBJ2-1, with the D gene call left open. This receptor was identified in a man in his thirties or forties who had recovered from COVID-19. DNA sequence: TGTGCCAGCAGCTTAGGGAGCTCCTACAATGAGCAGTTCTTC. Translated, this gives CASSLGSSYNEQFF.